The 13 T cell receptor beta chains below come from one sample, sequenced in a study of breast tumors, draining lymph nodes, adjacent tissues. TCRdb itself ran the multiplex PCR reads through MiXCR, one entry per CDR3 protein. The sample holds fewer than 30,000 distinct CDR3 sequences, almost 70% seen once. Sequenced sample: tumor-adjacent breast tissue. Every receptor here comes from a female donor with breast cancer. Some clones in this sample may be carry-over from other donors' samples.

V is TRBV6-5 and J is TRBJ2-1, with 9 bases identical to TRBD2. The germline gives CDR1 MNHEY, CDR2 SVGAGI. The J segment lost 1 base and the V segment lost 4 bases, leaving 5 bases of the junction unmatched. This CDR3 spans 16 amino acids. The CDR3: CASSSPSGTSYNEQFF. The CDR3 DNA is TGTGCCAGCAGTTCGCCTAGCGGGACGTCCTACAATGAGCAGTTCTTC.

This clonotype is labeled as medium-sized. Written as DNA, the CDR3 is TGTGCCAGCAGCTTGGCTAGTAGGGCCGGGGAGCTGTTTTTT. It encodes CASSLASRAGELFF. The V gene is TRBV7-3, the J gene TRBJ2-2; D gene ambiguous. The CDR3 runs 14 residues. Per germline, CDR1 SGHTA and CDR2 FQGTGA. Trimming shortened V by 3 bases and J by 6 bases, and 11 bases separated the two germline ends. The full variable domain, in which reference TRBV7-3 and TRBJ2-2 provide the parts outside the CDR3, is GAGVSQTPSNKVTEKGKYVELRCDPISGHTALYWYRQSLGQGPEFLIYFQGTGAADDSGLPNDRFFAVRPEGSVSTLKIQRTERGDSAVYLCASSLASRAGELFFGEGSRLTVL.

The CDR3 loop is CASSWTGKTYEQYF. The CDR3 region has the DNA TGCGCCAGCAGCTGGACAGGGAAAACCTACGAGCAGTACTTC. J is TRBJ2-7 and V is TRBV5-1; the match to TRBD1 covers 8 bases. Germline loops: CDR1 SGHRS, CDR2 YFSETQ. The CDR3 has 14 amino acids. J was trimmed by 2 bases and V by 3 bases; bases with no gene match: 4.

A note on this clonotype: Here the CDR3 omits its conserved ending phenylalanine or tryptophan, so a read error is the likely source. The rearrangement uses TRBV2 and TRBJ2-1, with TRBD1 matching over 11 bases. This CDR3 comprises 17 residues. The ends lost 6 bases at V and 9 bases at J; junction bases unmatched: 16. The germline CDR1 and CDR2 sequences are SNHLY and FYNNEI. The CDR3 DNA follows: TGTGCCAGCAGCCTAGACCCACCGGGACAGGGGGATTTTGAGCAGTTCCTC. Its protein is CASSLDPPGQGDFEQFL.

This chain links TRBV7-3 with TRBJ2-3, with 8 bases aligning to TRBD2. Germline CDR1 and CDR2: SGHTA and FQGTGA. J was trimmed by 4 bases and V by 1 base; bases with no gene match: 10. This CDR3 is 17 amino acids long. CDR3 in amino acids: CASSLNPGREESDTQYF. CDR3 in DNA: TGTGCCAGCAGCTTAAACCCTGGGCGGGAGGAATCAGATACGCAGTATTTT.

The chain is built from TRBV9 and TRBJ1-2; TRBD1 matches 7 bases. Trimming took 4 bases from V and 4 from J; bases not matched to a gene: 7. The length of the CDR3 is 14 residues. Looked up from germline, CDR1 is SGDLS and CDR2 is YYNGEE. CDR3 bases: TGTGCCAGCAGCTACGACAGGGCCAGCTATGGCTACACCTTC. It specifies CASSYDRASYGYTF.

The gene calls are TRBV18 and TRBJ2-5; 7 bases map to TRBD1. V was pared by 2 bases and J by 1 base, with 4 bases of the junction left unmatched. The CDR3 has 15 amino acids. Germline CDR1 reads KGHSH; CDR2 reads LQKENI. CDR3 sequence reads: CASSPRDSPQETQYF. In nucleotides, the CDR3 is TGTGCCAGCTCACCAAGGGACAGCCCCCAAGAGACCCAGTACTTC.

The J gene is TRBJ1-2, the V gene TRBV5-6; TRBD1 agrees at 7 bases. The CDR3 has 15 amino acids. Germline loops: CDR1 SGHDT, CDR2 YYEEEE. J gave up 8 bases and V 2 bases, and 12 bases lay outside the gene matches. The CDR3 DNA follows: TGTGCCAGCAGCTTCGGGGTTAGGGGGCGCGAAGGCTACACCTTC. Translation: CASSFGVRGREGYTF.

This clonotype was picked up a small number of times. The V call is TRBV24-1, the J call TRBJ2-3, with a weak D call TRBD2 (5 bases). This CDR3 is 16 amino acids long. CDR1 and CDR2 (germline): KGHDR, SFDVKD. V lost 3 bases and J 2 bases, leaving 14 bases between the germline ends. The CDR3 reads CATSDRQVRDTDTQYF. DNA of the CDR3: TGTGCCACCAGTGATAGGCAGGTTCGGGACACAGATACGCAGTATTTT.

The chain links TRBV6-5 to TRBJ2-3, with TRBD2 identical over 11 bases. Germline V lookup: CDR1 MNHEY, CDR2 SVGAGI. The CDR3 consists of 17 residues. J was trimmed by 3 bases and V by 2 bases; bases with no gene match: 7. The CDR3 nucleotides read TGTGCCAGCAGTTACGACCTAGCGGGAGGAGGTACAGATACGCAGTATTTT. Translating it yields CASSYDLAGGGTDTQYF.

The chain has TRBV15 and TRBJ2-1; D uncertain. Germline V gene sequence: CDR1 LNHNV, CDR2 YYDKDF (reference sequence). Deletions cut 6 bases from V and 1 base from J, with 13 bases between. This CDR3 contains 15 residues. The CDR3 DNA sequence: TGTGCCACCAGTCTCAGGCAAATTTCCTACAATGAGCAGTTCTTC. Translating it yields CATSLRQISYNEQFF.

CDR3 residues: CSAKEGNGNQPQHF. The CDR3 DNA reads as TGCAGTGCAAAGGAGGGAAACGGCAATCAGCCCCAGCATTTT. The chain carries TRBV20-1 and TRBJ1-5, with no clear D. Germline V CDR1 and CDR2: DFQATT, SNEGSKA (reference sequence). V lost 6 bases, J lost 2 bases, and 14 bases lay in between. This CDR3 is 14 amino acids long.

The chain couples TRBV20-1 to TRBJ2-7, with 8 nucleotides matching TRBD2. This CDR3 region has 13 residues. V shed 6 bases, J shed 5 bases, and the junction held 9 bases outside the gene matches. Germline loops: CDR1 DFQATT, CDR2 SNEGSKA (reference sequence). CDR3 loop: CSASEREPHEQYF. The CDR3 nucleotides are TGCAGTGCCTCGGAGCGGGAGCCCCACGAGCAGTACTTC.